The rows below give T cell receptor beta chains drawn from one sample of a study of vaccination effects on CD4 cells after COVID-19. These receptors' targets are unknown. The protocol was immunoSEQ multiplex PCR, while the TCRdb copy is restricted to in-frame clones and leaves out a portion. Among fewer than 30,000 clones listed, 75% to 85% were seen once. Sequencing was performed on CD4+ T cells from PBMCs cultured with SARS-CoV-2 spike peptides, taken before COVID-19 vaccination. The receptors stem from a human donor who received a COVID-19 vaccine. Each CDR3 is given with its conserved first and last residue. Each record gives: J gene, clone size, V gene, D gene, CDR3 DNA, CDR3 protein. A D gene is named only where the DNA matches it firmly. Only part of the rows carry a size: once, few, many, or a class if the clone is expanded.

j_call: TRBJ1-6; clone_size: few; v_call: TRBV27; d_call: -; cdr3_nt: TGTGCCAGCAGTTTAGGTGACTCCTATAATTCACCCCTCCACTTT; cdr3_aa: CASSLGDSYNSPLHF
j_call: TRBJ2-5; clone_size: -; v_call: TRBV6-5; d_call: TRBD1; cdr3_nt: TGTGCCAGCAGGCCCGCCACAGGGGGCCAAGAGACCCAGTACTTC; cdr3_aa: CASRPATGGQETQYF
j_call: TRBJ1-2; clone_size: -; v_call: TRBV2; d_call: -; cdr3_nt: TGTGCCAGCAGCCGGACTTTGCCTGGCTACACCTTC; cdr3_aa: CASSRTLPGYTF
j_call: TRBJ1-6; clone_size: -; v_call: TRBV30; d_call: -; cdr3_nt: TGTGCCTGGAGTGACAGGGTAATTCGGTACTTT; cdr3_aa: CAWSDRVIRYF
j_call: TRBJ1-1; clone_size: -; v_call: TRBV28; d_call: -; cdr3_nt: TGTGCCAGCAGTTTAGGGTGGAAAGCTTTCTTT; cdr3_aa: CASSLGWKAFF
j_call: TRBJ2-7; clone_size: -; v_call: TRBV5-5; d_call: -; cdr3_nt: TGTGCCAGCAGCCCGGATCCGGGAAACACCTACGAGCAGTACTTC; cdr3_aa: CASSPDPGNTYEQYF
j_call: TRBJ1-1; clone_size: -; v_call: TRBV25-1; d_call: -; cdr3_nt: TGTGCCAGCAGTGGGCCGGGGGGTGACGTCTCTGAAGCTTTCTTT; cdr3_aa: CASSGPGGDVSEAFF
j_call: TRBJ1-1; clone_size: -; v_call: TRBV11-1; d_call: -; cdr3_nt: TGTGCCAGCAGCCCGGGTCAGATCATGAACACTGAAGCTTTCTTT; cdr3_aa: CASSPGQIMNTEAFF
j_call: TRBJ2-1; clone_size: -; v_call: TRBV2; d_call: TRBD2; cdr3_nt: TGTGCCAGCAGCCTACAACTAGCGGGAGGCTACAATGAGCAGTTCTTC; cdr3_aa: CASSLQLAGGYNEQFF
j_call: TRBJ2-7; clone_size: -; v_call: TRBV4-3; d_call: -; cdr3_nt: TGCGCCAGCAGCCAAGAAACGGTTGTGAGGCTCGAGGACGAGCAGTACTTC; cdr3_aa: CASSQETVVRLEDEQYF
j_call: TRBJ1-1; clone_size: -; v_call: TRBV7-6; d_call: -; cdr3_nt: TGTGCCAGCAGCTTAGCGGGGGTAGGGAACACTGAAGCTTTCTTT; cdr3_aa: CASSLAGVGNTEAFF
j_call: TRBJ2-2; clone_size: few; v_call: TRBV29-1; d_call: TRBD1; cdr3_nt: TGCAGCGCTGACAGGGGGCCGAACACCGGGGAGCTGTTTTTT; cdr3_aa: CSADRGPNTGELFF
j_call: TRBJ1-2; clone_size: -; v_call: TRBV19; d_call: TRBD1; cdr3_nt: TGTGCCAGTAGTACAAGGGACAGGGGAGCCTATGGCTACACCTTC; cdr3_aa: CASSTRDRGAYGYTF
j_call: TRBJ1-2; clone_size: few; v_call: TRBV5-4; d_call: TRBD1; cdr3_nt: TGTGCCAGCAGCTTGGGGGACAGGGCTCCTCCGAACTATGGCTACACCTTC; cdr3_aa: CASSLGDRAPPNYGYTF
j_call: TRBJ1-1; clone_size: -; v_call: TRBV3-1/TRBV3-2; d_call: -; cdr3_nt: TGTCAAGGGGCGGAGAACACTGAAGCTTTCTTT; cdr3_aa: CQGAENTEAFF
j_call: TRBJ2-1; clone_size: -; v_call: TRBV5-1; d_call: TRBD2; cdr3_nt: TGCGCCAGCAGCTTGCAGACTAGCGGGAGTCGCGAGCAGTTCTTC; cdr3_aa: CASSLQTSGSREQFF
j_call: TRBJ1-2; clone_size: few; v_call: TRBV6-1; d_call: -; cdr3_nt: TGTGCCAGCAGTGAAGACGGGAGCTATGGCTACACCTTC; cdr3_aa: CASSEDGSYGYTF
j_call: TRBJ1-2; clone_size: -; v_call: TRBV27; d_call: -; cdr3_nt: TGTGCCAGCAGTTCCCAAGGCGGGGGCAGGGAGAATGGCTACACCTTC; cdr3_aa: CASSSQGGGRENGYTF
j_call: TRBJ2-3; clone_size: few; v_call: TRBV5-1; d_call: TRBD1; cdr3_nt: TGCGCCAGCAGCGGCGGACAGGGGGCAGATACGCAGTATTTT; cdr3_aa: CASSGGQGADTQYF
j_call: TRBJ2-1; clone_size: -; v_call: TRBV7-8; d_call: TRBD1; cdr3_nt: TGTGCCAGCAGCTTAGGGGACAGGGGAAACCAGTTCTTC; cdr3_aa: CASSLGDRGNQFF
j_call: TRBJ2-7; clone_size: -; v_call: TRBV3-1/TRBV3-2; d_call: TRBD1; cdr3_nt: TGTGCCAGCAGCCGCGGACAGGGGGCATGGACCTACGAGCAGTACTTC; cdr3_aa: CASSRGQGAWTYEQYF
j_call: TRBJ2-1; clone_size: -; v_call: TRBV7-8; d_call: TRBD2; cdr3_nt: TGTGCCAGCAGGGGGGTAGCGGGGGGCCGGGGTGAGCAGTTCTTC; cdr3_aa: CASRGVAGGRGEQFF
j_call: TRBJ2-1; clone_size: -; v_call: TRBV4-2; d_call: -; cdr3_nt: TGTGCCAGCAGCCACGAACAAGGTCTGGTCAATGAGCAGTTCTTC; cdr3_aa: CASSHEQGLVNEQFF
j_call: TRBJ1-4; clone_size: -; v_call: TRBV7-9; d_call: -; cdr3_nt: TGTGCCAGCAGCTTAGCTTCAACTAATGAAAAACTGTTTTTT; cdr3_aa: CASSLASTNEKLFF
j_call: TRBJ2-7; clone_size: -; v_call: TRBV5-1; d_call: -; cdr3_nt: TGCGCCAGCAAGGTTGGATCCGACAGGCCCTACGAGCAGTACTTC; cdr3_aa: CASKVGSDRPYEQYF
j_call: TRBJ2-2; clone_size: -; v_call: TRBV28; d_call: TRBD2; cdr3_nt: TGTGCCAGCAGTTTAGGTCCACAGCGGGGCTACACCGGGGAGCTGTTTTTT; cdr3_aa: CASSLGPQRGYTGELFF
j_call: TRBJ2-2; clone_size: few; v_call: TRBV18; d_call: -; cdr3_nt: TGTGCCAGCTCAGCTCGGACAGCAGGAACAACCGGGGAGCTGTTTTTT; cdr3_aa: CASSARTAGTTGELFF
j_call: TRBJ1-1; clone_size: -; v_call: TRBV18; d_call: -; cdr3_nt: TGTGCCAGCTCACCTCCTGGGGTCTCCATGAACACTGAAGCTTTCTTT; cdr3_aa: CASSPPGVSMNTEAFF
j_call: TRBJ1-1; clone_size: -; v_call: TRBV3-1/TRBV3-2; d_call: -; cdr3_nt: TGTGCCAGCAGCCCGGGACGGGTATGGAACACTGAAGCTTTCTTT; cdr3_aa: CASSPGRVWNTEAFF
j_call: TRBJ2-1; clone_size: -; v_call: TRBV23-1; d_call: TRBD2; cdr3_nt: TGCGCCAGCAGTCAAACGGGCTGCCTAGCGGGATCATACAATGAGCAGTTCTTC; cdr3_aa: CASSQTGCLAGSYNEQFF
j_call: TRBJ2-1; clone_size: -; v_call: TRBV7-9; d_call: TRBD2; cdr3_nt: TGTGCCAGCAGCCTAGGAGGACTAGTTGAAAATGAGCAGTTCTTC; cdr3_aa: CASSLGGLVENEQFF
j_call: TRBJ2-7; clone_size: -; v_call: TRBV28; d_call: TRBD2; cdr3_nt: TGTGCCAGCAGTTTAGGCGGGAGTTACGAGCAGTACTTC; cdr3_aa: CASSLGGSYEQYF
j_call: TRBJ2-1; clone_size: -; v_call: TRBV6-6; d_call: TRBD2; cdr3_nt: TGTGCCAGCAGACGGACTAGCGGGGGTTACAATGAGCAGTTCTTC; cdr3_aa: CASRRTSGGYNEQFF
j_call: TRBJ1-2; clone_size: few; v_call: TRBV3-1/TRBV3-2; d_call: TRBD1; cdr3_nt: TGTGCCAGCAGTTCTGGACAGGTTGTAGGCTACACCTTC; cdr3_aa: CASSSGQVVGYTF
j_call: TRBJ1-6; clone_size: once; v_call: TRBV4-2; d_call: -; cdr3_nt: TGTGCCAGCAGCCACCTTCAGGGGAGCGGTAATTCACCCCTCCACTTT; cdr3_aa: CASSHLQGSGNSPLHF
j_call: TRBJ2-7; clone_size: -; v_call: TRBV12-3/TRBV12-4; d_call: -; cdr3_nt: TGTGCCAGCAGTCCGGGACCTGGGGAGCAGTACTTC; cdr3_aa: CASSPGPGEQYF
j_call: TRBJ2-7; clone_size: -; v_call: TRBV11-3; d_call: TRBD1; cdr3_nt: TGTGCCAGCAGCTTAGATCAGGGGACAGGGGAGGCGGGAGGCCCCTACGAGCAGTACTTC; cdr3_aa: CASSLDQGTGEAGGPYEQYF
j_call: TRBJ2-7; clone_size: -; v_call: TRBV12-5; d_call: -; cdr3_nt: TGTGCTAGTGGTTTGGTGGCCGCCGGCTCCTACGAGCAGTACTTC; cdr3_aa: CASGLVAAGSYEQYF
j_call: TRBJ1-3; clone_size: -; v_call: TRBV5-6; d_call: -; cdr3_nt: TGTGCCAGCAGCTTGCCAGGACTCCCCTCTGGAAACACCATATATTTT; cdr3_aa: CASSLPGLPSGNTIYF
j_call: TRBJ2-1; clone_size: -; v_call: TRBV7-2; d_call: TRBD2; cdr3_nt: TGTGCCAGCAGCTTACGGTCTAGCGGGAGTTATGAGCAGTTCTTC; cdr3_aa: CASSLRSSGSYEQFF
j_call: TRBJ2-1; clone_size: -; v_call: TRBV5-1; d_call: -; cdr3_nt: TGCGCCAGCAGCTTGGGACAGTACAATGAGCAGTTCTTC; cdr3_aa: CASSLGQYNEQFF
j_call: TRBJ1-1; clone_size: few; v_call: TRBV7-9; d_call: -; cdr3_nt: TGTGCCAGCAGCCTGGACATGAACACTGAAGCTTTCTTT; cdr3_aa: CASSLDMNTEAFF
j_call: TRBJ2-6; clone_size: -; v_call: TRBV12-5; d_call: TRBD1; cdr3_nt: TGTGCTAGTGGTCTCGGACAGGAGCCGCCTGGGGCCAACGTCCTGACTTTC; cdr3_aa: CASGLGQEPPGANVLTF
j_call: TRBJ2-6; clone_size: -; v_call: TRBV6-1; d_call: -; cdr3_nt: TGTGCCAGCAGTGAAGCGGGAGGCGGGGCCAACGTCCTGACTTTC; cdr3_aa: CASSEAGGGANVLTF
j_call: TRBJ2-1; clone_size: -; v_call: TRBV5-1; d_call: TRBD2; cdr3_nt: TGCGCCAGCAGCTTAGGGACTAGCAGTAACAATGAGCAGTTCTTC; cdr3_aa: CASSLGTSSNNEQFF